These T cell receptor beta chains were read from a single sample in a study of human T cells and chemical hapten exposure. In TCRdb, the RACE reads were re-called with MiXCR into one record per CDR3 protein. The sample includes about 340,000 distinct CDR3 sequences, around 7% of them seen just once. Specimen: whole blood, collected in connection with sensitization to the hapten diphenylcyclopropenone (DPC). The receptors were sampled from a woman younger than 30 with alopecia areata. Some clones in this sample may be carry-over from other donors' samples. The conserved cysteine and the conserved F or W are not part of the CDR3 here. Fields, in order: J gene, V gene, clone size, CDR3 protein. Size is stated for part of the rows, as once, few or many counts, or as a class when the clone is expanded.

>TRBJ2-3|TRBV6-5|few
ASSYLGSEPVDTQY
>TRBJ2-1|TRBV12-5|few
ASGVTRGPHNEQF
>TRBJ2-7|TRBV7-2|few
ASSVQATGPYEQY
>TRBJ2-1|TRBV10-3|-
AISAQVPTSGGASEQF
>TRBJ1-3|TRBV13|few
ASSRDYGNTIY
>TRBJ1-5|TRBV12-3/TRBV12-4|-
ASSLSTANQPQH
>TRBJ1-1|TRBV6-2/TRBV6-3|-
ASRRSFGTPSEAF
>TRBJ1-1|TRBV18|-
ASSPNRGLNEAF
>TRBJ1-5|TRBV6-5|-
ASSYWGRGNQPQH
>TRBJ1-1|TRBV6-5|-
ATSLVSLNTEAF
>TRBJ2-5|TRBV12-3/TRBV12-4|few
ASSRTDPPVTQY
>TRBJ2-1|TRBV5-4|-
ASSSLAGGNNEQF
>TRBJ2-7|TRBV10-3|many
AIRPGQGYEQY
>TRBJ1-6|TRBV6-1|many
ASRPKARLEDFSYNSPLH
>TRBJ1-1|TRBV7-2|-
ASSLGRGAEAF
>TRBJ1-4|TRBV2|few
ASSEVGSTNEKLF
>TRBJ2-1|TRBV7-2|many
ASSSPTVRLNEQF
>TRBJ1-5|TRBV12-3/TRBV12-4|many
ASSYPGRQNNQPQH
>TRBJ2-3|TRBV7-6|many
ASSPATGGGDTQY
>TRBJ2-3|TRBV7-2|few
ASSFGFMSTDTQY
>TRBJ2-3|TRBV7-3|few
ASSARLAATDTQY
>TRBJ2-7|TRBV5-1|-
ASSLAERGEQY
>TRBJ2-2|TRBV5-4|few
ASSLRLSTGELF
>TRBJ2-6|TRBV7-9|-
ASSPRDRDNAGANVLT
>TRBJ1-5|TRBV6-2/TRBV6-3|few
ASSYGPGHSNQPQH
>TRBJ2-5|TRBV18|few
ASSPVPPQETQY
>TRBJ2-5|TRBV11-2|-
ASSPGTSQETQY
>TRBJ1-3|TRBV12-3/TRBV12-4|-
ASSSLSGNTIY
>TRBJ1-4|TRBV4-1|-
ASSQGPGRTNEKLF
>TRBJ2-2|TRBV28|many
ASSLDVNFNTGELF
>TRBJ2-7|TRBV7-4|few
ASSPDRGASYEQY
>TRBJ1-1|TRBV5-1|many
ASSWGDTEAF
>TRBJ1-6|TRBV6-1|many
ASRTDSNSPLH
>TRBJ1-2|TRBV13|-
ASSPQGGGYGYT
>TRBJ1-4|TRBV28|-
ASSTGRGNEKLF
>TRBJ1-2|TRBV5-6|medium-sized
ASSAVYGYT
>TRBJ2-4|TRBV5-4|many
ASSGGLANIQY
>TRBJ1-2|TRBV28|few
ATPLGEQGASGYT
>TRBJ1-4|TRBV5-1|-
ASKGLRSDEKLF
>TRBJ2-3|TRBV20-1|many
SARRGGTDTQY
>TRBJ1-6|TRBV28|-
ASRSPSYNSPLH